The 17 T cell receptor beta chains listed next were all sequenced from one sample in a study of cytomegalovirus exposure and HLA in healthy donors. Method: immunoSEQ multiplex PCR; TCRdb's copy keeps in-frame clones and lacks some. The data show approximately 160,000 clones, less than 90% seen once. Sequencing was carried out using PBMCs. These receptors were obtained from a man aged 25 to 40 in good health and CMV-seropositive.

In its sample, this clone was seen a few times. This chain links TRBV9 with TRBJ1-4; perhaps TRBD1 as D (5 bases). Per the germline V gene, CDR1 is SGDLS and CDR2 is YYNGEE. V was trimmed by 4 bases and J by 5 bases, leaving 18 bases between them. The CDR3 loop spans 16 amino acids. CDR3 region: CASSPFLGGLNEKLFF. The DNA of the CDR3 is TGTGCCAGCAGCCCCTTTCTGGGGGGACTAAATGAAAAACTGTTTTTT.

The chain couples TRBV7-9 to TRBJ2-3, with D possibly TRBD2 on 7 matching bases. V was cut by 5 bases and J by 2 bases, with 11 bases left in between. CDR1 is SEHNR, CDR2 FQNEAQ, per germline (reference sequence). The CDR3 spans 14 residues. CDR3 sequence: CASSPGGPTDTQYF. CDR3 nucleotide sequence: TGTGCCAGCAGCCCCGGGGGGCCCACAGATACGCAGTATTTT.

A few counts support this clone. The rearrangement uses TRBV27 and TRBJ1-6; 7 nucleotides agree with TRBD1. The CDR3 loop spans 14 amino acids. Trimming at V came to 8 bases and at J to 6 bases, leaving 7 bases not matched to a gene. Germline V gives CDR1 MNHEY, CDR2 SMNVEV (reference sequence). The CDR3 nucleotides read TGTGCCAGCTCGACAGGGTACGGTAATTCACCCCTCCACTTT. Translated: CASSTGYGNSPLHF.

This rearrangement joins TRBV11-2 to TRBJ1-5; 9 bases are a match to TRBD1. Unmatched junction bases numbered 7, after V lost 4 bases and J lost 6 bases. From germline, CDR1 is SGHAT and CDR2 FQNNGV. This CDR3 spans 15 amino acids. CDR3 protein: CASSSGTGWSQPQHF. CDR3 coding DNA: TGTGCCAGCAGCTCCGGGACAGGGTGGAGTCAGCCCCAGCATTTT.

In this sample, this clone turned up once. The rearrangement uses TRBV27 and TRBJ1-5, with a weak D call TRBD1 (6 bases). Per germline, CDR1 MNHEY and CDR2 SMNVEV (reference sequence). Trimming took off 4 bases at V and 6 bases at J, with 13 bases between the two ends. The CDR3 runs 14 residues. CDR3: CASSSDRWGQPQHF. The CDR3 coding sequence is TGTGCCAGCAGTTCCGACAGGTGGGGTCAGCCCCAGCATTTT.

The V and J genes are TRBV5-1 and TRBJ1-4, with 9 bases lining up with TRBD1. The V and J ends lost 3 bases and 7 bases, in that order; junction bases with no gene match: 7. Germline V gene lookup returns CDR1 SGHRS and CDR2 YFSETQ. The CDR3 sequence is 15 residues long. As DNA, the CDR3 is TGCGCCAGCAGCTACCGACAGGGGGGAGTTGAAAAACTGTTTTTT. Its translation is CASSYRQGGVEKLFF. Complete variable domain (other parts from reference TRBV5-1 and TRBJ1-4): KAGVTQTPRYLIKTRGQQVTLSCSPISGHRSVSWYQQTPGQGLQFLFEYFSETQRNKGNFPGRFSGRQFSNSRSEMNVSTLELGDSALYLCASSYRQGGVEKLFFGSGTQLSVL.

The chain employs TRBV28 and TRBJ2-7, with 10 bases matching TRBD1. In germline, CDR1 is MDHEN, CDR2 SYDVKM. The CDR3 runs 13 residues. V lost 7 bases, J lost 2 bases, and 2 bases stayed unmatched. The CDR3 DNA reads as TGTGCCAGCATTGGACAGGGGGCCTACGAGCAGTACTTC. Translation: CASIGQGAYEQYF.

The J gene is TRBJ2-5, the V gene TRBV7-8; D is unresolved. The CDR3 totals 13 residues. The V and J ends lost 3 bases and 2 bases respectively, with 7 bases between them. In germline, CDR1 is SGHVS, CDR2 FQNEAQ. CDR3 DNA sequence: TGTGCCAGCAGCTTCATGTCACAAGAGACCCAGTACTTC. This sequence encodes CASSFMSQETQYF.

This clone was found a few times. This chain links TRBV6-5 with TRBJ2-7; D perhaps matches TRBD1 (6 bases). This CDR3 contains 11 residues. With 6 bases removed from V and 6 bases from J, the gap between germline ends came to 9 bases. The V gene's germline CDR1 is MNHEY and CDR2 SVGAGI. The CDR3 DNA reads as TGTGCCAGCAGCGACAGGTTCGAGCAGTACTTC. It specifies CASSDRFEQYF.

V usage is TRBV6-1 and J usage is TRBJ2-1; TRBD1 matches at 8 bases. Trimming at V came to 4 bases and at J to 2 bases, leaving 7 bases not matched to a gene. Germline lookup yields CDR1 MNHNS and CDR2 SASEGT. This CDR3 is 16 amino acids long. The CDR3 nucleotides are TGTGCCAGCAGTGGCTTTGACAGGGGTCCCTACAATGAGCAGTTCTTC. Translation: CASSGFDRGPYNEQFF.

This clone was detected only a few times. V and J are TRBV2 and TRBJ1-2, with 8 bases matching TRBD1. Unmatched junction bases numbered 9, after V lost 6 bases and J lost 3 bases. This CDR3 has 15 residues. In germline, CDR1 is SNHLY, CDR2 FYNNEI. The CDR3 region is CASSPGQGGDYGYTF. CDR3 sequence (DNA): TGTGCCAGCAGCCCAGGACAGGGTGGTGACTATGGCTACACCTTC. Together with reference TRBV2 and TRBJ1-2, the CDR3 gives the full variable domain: EPEVTQTPSHQVTQMGQEVILRCVPISNHLYFYWYRQILGQKVEFLVSFYNNEISEKSEIFDDQFSVERPDGSNFTLKIRSTKLEDSAMYFCASSPGQGGDYGYTFGSGTRLTVV.

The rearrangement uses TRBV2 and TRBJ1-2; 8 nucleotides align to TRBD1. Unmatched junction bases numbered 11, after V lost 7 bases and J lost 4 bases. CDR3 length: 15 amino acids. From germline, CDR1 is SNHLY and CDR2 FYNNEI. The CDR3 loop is CASIREGQGGYGYTF. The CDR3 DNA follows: TGTGCCAGCATCAGGGAAGGACAGGGAGGCTATGGCTACACCTTC.

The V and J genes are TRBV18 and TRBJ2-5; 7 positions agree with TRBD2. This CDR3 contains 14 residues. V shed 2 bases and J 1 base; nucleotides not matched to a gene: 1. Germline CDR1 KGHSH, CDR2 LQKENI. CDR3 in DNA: TGTGCCAGCTCACCAGGGACTACCCAAGAGACCCAGTACTTC. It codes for CASSPGTTQETQYF.

CDR3 bases: TGCGCCAGCAGATTTGGGACAGCCTCCTACGAGCAGTACTTC. It yields the protein CASRFGTASYEQYF. J is TRBJ2-7 and V is TRBV5-1; 7 bases are shared with TRBD1. Trimming at V came to 5 bases and at J to 0 bases, leaving 5 bases not matched to a gene. CDR3 size: 14 residues. Germline loops: CDR1 SGHRS, CDR2 YFSETQ.

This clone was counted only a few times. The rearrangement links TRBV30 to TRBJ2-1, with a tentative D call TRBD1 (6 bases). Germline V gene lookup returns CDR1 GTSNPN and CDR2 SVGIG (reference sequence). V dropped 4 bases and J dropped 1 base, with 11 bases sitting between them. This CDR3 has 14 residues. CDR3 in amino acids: CAWKVQGSYNEQFF. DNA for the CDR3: TGTGCCTGGAAGGTCCAGGGGTCCTACAATGAGCAGTTCTTC.

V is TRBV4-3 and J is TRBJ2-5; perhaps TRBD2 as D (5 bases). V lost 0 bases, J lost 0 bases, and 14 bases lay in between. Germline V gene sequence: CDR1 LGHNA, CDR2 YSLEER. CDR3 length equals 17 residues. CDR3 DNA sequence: TGCGCCAGCAGCCAAGAGGCGGGTCGAGCGTACCAAGAGACCCAGTACTTC. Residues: CASSQEAGRAYQETQYF.

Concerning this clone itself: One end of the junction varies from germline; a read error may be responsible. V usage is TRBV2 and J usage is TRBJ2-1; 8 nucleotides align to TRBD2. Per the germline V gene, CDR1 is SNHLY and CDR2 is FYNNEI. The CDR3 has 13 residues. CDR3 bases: TGTGCCAGCAGTGTTTCCATCGGGACTAGAGTGCTCTTC. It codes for CASSVSIGTRVLF.